This T cell receptor (beta chain) was recovered during a study of blood T cell repertoires in COVID-19. This CDR3 region has 14 residues. The germline V and J ends were trimmed by 6 bases and 1 base, with 13 bases remaining between them. CDR1 and CDR2 (germline): SGDLS, YYNGEE. The table came from immunoSEQ multiplex PCR; TCRdb's copy has only in-frame clones and leaves some out. The sample includes about 170,000 clones, 84% of them seen just once. This TCR came from a woman between 65 and 79 years old with COVID-19, enrolled during active disease. Sequenced material: peripheral blood. The genes are TRBV9 and TRBJ2-5; D might be TRBD1 (6 bases). The CDR3 sequence: CASNPTGSQETQYF. DNA for the CDR3: TGTGCCAGCAACCCGACAGGTTCCCAAGAGACCCAGTACTTC.